One sample yielded the 13 T cell receptor beta chains listed below, sequenced in a study of PD-1 blockade in classical Hodgkin lymphoma. Some clones are missing from TCRdb's copy, which holds only in-frame ones; the method was immunoSEQ multiplex PCR. Of roughly 8,100 clones listed, around 86% are singletons. All patients relapsed after autologous stem cell transplantation, and brentuximab vedotin exposure varied. Thawed PBMCs yielded CD4+ T cells through magnetic negative selection. Sequencing used CD4+ T cells from blood, obtained at baseline. These receptors were taken from a human donor with classical Hodgkin lymphoma.

The gene calls are TRBV7-9 and TRBJ1-2; TRBD1 agrees at 8 bases. The ends lost 5 bases at V and 4 bases at J; junction bases unmatched: 6. CDR3 length: 14 residues. The germline CDR1 and CDR2 sequences are SEHNR and FQNEAQ (reference sequence). The DNA of the CDR3 is TGTGCCAGCAGCCCAGGGGGCATTGGCTATGGCTACACCTTC. This gives the protein CASSPGGIGYGYTF.

The chain links TRBV30 to TRBJ1-6; D is uncertain. V lost 5 bases and J lost 5, with 10 bases in between. Germline V gene lookup returns CDR1 GTSNPN and CDR2 SVGIG (reference sequence). The CDR3 has 13 amino acids. The CDR3 region has the DNA TGTGCCTGGGAGACTCAGAATAATTCACCCCTCCACTTT. It translates to CAWETQNNSPLHF.

The V gene is TRBV4-1, the J gene TRBJ2-3, with a possible D match to TRBD2 (5 bases). The CDR3 length is 17 residues. Trimming pared 0 bases from V and 0 bases from J, leaving 13 bases between. The germline V gene encodes CDR1 MGHRA and CDR2 YSYEKL. As DNA, the CDR3 is TGCGCCAGCAGCCAAGACCCAGCGGAGCTTAGCACAGATACGCAGTATTTT. Translation gives CASSQDPAELSTDTQYF.

The CDR3 DNA is TGTGCCAGCACCCCCTCTTCTTTTGATTCACCCCTCCACTTT. Translated, it gives CASTPSSFDSPLHF. This rearrangement joins TRBV2 to TRBJ1-6; no reliable D call. The V end lost 7 bases, the J end lost 8 bases, and 15 bases lay between the germline ends. The CDR3 spans 14 residues. CDR1 and CDR2 (germline): SNHLY, FYNNEI. The full variable domain, completed using reference TRBV2 and TRBJ1-6, is EPEVTQTPSHQVTQMGQEVILRCVPISNHLYFYWYRQILGQKVEFLVSFYNNEISEKSEIFDDQFSVERPDGSNFTLKIRSTKLEDSAMYFCASTPSSFDSPLHFGNGTRLTVT.

The chain recombines TRBV5-4 with TRBJ2-3; 8 positions match TRBD2. V gave up 7 bases and J gave up 6 bases; unmatched junction bases: 13. The CDR3 length is 15 residues. Germline lookup yields CDR1 SGHNT and CDR2 YYREEE (reference sequence). The CDR3 loop reads CASSPPGGYSDTQYF. The CDR3 coding sequence is TGTGCCAGCTCGCCCCCGGGGGGGTACTCTGATACGCAGTATTTT. The full variable domain, rest sourced from reference TRBV5-4 and TRBJ2-3, is ETGVTQSPTHLIKTRGQQVTLRCSSQSGHNTVSWYQQALGQGPQFIFQYYREEENGRGNFPPRFSGLQFPNYSSELNVNALELDDSALYLCASSPPGGYSDTQYFGPGTRLTVL.

The chain employs TRBV5-6 and TRBJ2-1, with D uncertain. Trimming removed 1 base at V and 7 bases at J, with 9 bases between. The CDR3 consists of 13 residues. The germline V gene has CDR1 SGHDT and CDR2 YYEEEE. In DNA, the CDR3 is TGTGCCAGCAGCTTGTGGTTATCGAATGAGCAGTTCTTC. This translates into CASSLWLSNEQFF.

The chain links TRBV5-1 to TRBJ2-3; 10 bases are a match to TRBD2. The V gene end was trimmed by 1 base and the J gene end by 1 base; junction bases not matched to a gene: 3. Per germline, CDR1 SGHRS and CDR2 YFSETQ. The CDR3 is 16 amino acids. The chain's CDR3 is CASSLILAGRTDTQYF. Here the CDR3 DNA reads TGCGCCAGCAGCTTGATACTAGCGGGACGCACAGATACGCAGTATTTT.

This rearrangement joins TRBV2 to TRBJ2-3, with D possibly called TRBD1 or TRBD2 (5 bases each). V lost 2 bases and J 3 bases, leaving 12 bases between the germline ends. The CDR3 has 15 amino acids. Germline V gene sequence: CDR1 SNHLY, CDR2 FYNNEI. Written as DNA, the CDR3 is TGTGCCAGCAGTGAAACGTGGGGCGGGACAGATACGCAGTATTTT. This sequence encodes CASSETWGGTDTQYF.

This chain joins TRBV30 and TRBJ1-6; TRBD1 is a possible D gene (5 bases). Looked up from germline, CDR1 is GTSNPN and CDR2 is SVGIG (reference sequence). The germline V and J ends were trimmed by 4 bases and 7 bases, with 11 bases remaining between them. The CDR3 sequence is 13 residues long. CDR3 in DNA: TGTGCCTGGAAGCTCAGGGAAAATTCACCCCTCCACTTT. It translates to CAWKLRENSPLHF.

The CDR3: CASSLSAGNIQYF. The CDR3 bases are TGTGCCAGCAGCTTAAGCGCAGGGAACATTCAGTACTTC. The chain links TRBV11-1 to TRBJ2-4; D is perhaps TRBD1 (5 bases). V was pared by 2 bases and J by 7 bases, with 9 bases between. Germline loops: CDR1 SGHAT, CDR2 FQDESV (reference sequence). CDR3 size: 13 residues.

V is TRBV28 and J is TRBJ2-3; the D call may be TRBD1 or TRBD2 (6 bases each). Per germline, CDR1 MDHEN and CDR2 SYDVKM. Trimming removed 7 bases from V and 0 bases from J, with 23 bases in between. There are 18 residues in the CDR3. The CDR3 is CASIPTQGVGLSTDTQYF. CDR3 DNA sequence: TGTGCCAGCATCCCGACACAGGGTGTCGGACTAAGCACAGATACGCAGTATTTT.

The J gene is TRBJ1-2, the V gene TRBV2; D gene ambiguous. Germline CDR1 is SNHLY and CDR2 is FYNNEI. The CDR3 spans 14 residues. V was clipped by 1 base and J by 5 bases, with 11 bases between them. The CDR3 DNA sequence: TGTGCCAGCAGTGAAGGGAATAGCATATATGGCTACACCTTC. It translates to CASSEGNSIYGYTF.

The J gene is TRBJ1-2, the V gene TRBV19, with TRBD1 matching 7 bases. Unmatched junction bases numbered 11, after V lost 6 bases and J lost 4 bases. The CDR3 is 15 residues long. Germline V lookup: CDR1 LNHDA, CDR2 SQIVND (reference sequence). For the CDR3, the DNA is TGTGCCAGTAGCCCCGCGGGACAGCGGGGCTATGGCTACACCTTC. It translates to CASSPAGQRGYGYTF.